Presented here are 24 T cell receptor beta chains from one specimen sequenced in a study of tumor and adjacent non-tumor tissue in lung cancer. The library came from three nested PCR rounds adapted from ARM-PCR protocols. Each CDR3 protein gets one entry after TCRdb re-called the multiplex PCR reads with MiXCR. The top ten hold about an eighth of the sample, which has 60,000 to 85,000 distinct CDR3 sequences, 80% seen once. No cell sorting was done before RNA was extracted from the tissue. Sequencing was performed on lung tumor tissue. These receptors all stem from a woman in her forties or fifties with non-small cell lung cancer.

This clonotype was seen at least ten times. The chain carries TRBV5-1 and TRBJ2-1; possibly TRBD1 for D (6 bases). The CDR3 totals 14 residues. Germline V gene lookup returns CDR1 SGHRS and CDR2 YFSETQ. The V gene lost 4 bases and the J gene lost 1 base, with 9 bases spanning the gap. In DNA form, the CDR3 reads TGCGCCAGCAGCGGGGACACTTCCTACAATGAGCAGTTCTTC. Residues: CASSGDTSYNEQFF.

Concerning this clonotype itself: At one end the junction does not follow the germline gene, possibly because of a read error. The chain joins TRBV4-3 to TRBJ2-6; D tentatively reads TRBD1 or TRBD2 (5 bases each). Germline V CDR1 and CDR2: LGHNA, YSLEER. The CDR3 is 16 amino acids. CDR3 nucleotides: TGCTCCAGCAGCCAAGAGACTACCTCCGGGGCCAACGTCCTGATTTTC. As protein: CSSSQETTSGANVLIF.

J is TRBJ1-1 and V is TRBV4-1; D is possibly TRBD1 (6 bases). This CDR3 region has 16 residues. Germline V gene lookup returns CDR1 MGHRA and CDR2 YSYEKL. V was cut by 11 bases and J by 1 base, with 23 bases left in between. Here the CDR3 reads CAGSQGRYRANTEAFF. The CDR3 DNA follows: TGCGCCGGGAGCCAAGGTCGTTACAGGGCGAACACTGAAGCTTTCTTT.

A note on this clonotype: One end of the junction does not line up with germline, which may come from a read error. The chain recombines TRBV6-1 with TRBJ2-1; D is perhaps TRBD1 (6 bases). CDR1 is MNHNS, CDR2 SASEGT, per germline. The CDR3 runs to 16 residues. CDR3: CASMSLTGSFVDEQCF. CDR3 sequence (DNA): TGTGCCAGCATGAGCCTAACAGGGTCCTTTGTGGATGAGCAGTGTTTC.

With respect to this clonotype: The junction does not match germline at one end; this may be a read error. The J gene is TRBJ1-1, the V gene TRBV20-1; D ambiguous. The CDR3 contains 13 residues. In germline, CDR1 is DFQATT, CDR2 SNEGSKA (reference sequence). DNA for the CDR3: TGTAGGGCCCCGAGTTGGGGAGGCACTGAAGCTTTCTTT. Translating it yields CRAPSWGGTEAFF.

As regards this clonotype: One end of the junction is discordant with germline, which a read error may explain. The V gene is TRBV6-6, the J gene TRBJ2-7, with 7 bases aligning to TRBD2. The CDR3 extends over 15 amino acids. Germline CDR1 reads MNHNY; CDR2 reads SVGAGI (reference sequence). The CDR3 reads CASSYSSTSSYEQYF. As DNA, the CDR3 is TGTGCCAGCAGTTACTCGTCGACTAGCAGCTACGAGCAGTACTTT.

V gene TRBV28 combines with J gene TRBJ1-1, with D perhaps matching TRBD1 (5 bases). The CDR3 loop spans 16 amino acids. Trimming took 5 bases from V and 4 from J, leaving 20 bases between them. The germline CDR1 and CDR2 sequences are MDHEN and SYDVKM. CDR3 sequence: CASSASTGPATTEAFF. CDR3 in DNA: TGTGCCAGCAGTGCCTCTACGGGGCCTGCGACCACTGAAGCTTTCTTT.

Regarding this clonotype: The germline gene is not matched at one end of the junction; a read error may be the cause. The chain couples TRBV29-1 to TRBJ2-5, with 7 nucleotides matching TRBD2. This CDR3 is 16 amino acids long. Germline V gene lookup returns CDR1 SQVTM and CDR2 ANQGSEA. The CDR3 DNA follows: TGCAGCGTTGAAGGGGGAACTAGCGAAGTTCAAGAGACACAGTACTTC. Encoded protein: CSVEGGTSEVQETQYF.

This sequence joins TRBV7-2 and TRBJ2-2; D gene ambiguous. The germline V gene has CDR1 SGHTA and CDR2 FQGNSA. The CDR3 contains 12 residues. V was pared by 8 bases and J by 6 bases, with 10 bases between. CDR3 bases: TGTGCCAGCTGTTCAGGACCCGGGGAGCTGTTTTTT. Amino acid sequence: CASCSGPGELFF.

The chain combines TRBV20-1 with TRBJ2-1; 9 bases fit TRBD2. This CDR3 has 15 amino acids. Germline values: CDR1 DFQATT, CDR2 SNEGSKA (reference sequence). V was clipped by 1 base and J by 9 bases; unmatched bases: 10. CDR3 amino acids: CSARAISGRCREQFF. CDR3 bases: TGCAGTGCTAGAGCCATTAGCGGGAGATGTCGTGAGCAGTTCTTC.

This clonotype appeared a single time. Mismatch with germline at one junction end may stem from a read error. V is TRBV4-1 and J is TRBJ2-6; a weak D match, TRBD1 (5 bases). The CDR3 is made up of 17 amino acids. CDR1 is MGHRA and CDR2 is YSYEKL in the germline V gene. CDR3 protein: CAISPGLVELGANVPTF. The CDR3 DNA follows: TGCGCCATCAGCCCCGGCTTGGTGGAACTTGGGGCCAACGTCCCGACTTTC.

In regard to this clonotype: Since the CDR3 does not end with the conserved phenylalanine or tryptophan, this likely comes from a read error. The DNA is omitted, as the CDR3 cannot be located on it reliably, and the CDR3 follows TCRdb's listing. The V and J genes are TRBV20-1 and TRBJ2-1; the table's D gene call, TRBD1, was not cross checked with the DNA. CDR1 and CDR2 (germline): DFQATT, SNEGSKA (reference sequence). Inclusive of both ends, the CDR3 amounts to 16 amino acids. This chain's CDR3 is CSARDQGTGVDIEHFL.

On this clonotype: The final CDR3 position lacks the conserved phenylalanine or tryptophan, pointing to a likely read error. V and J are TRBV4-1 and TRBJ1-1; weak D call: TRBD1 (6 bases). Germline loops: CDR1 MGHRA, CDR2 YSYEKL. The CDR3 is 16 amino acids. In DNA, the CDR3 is TGCGCCTGCAGCCAAGATCTCTACAGGGCGAACACTGAAGCTTTCTTA. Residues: CACSQDLYRANTEAFL.

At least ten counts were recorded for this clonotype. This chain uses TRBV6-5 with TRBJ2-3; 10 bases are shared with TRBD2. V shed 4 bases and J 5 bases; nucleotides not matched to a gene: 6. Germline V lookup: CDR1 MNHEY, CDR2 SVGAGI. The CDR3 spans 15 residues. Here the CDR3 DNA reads TGTGCCAGCAGTTTTAGGGGACTAGCGCAAGATACGCAGTATTTT. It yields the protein CASSFRGLAQDTQYF.

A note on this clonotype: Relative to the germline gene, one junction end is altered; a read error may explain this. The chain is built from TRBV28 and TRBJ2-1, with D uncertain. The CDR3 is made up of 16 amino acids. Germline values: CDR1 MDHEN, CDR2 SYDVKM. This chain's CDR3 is CAISTELESSYNEQFF. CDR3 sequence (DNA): TGTGCCATCAGTACCGAACTGGAGAGTTCCTACAATGAGCAGTTCTTC.

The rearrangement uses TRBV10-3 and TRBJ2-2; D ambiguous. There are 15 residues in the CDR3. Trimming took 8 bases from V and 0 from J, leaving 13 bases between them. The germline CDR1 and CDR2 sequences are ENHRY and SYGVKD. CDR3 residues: CAIQEWRTNTGELFF. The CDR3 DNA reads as TGTGCCATCCAGGAGTGGCGGACGAACACCGGGGAGCTGTTTTTT.

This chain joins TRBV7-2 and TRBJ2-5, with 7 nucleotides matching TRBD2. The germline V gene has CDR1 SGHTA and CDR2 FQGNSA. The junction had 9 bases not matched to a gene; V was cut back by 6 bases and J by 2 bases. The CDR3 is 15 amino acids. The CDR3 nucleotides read TGTGCCAGCAGTACCACGGGACTATTTCAAGAGACCCAGTACTTC. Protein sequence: CASSTTGLFQETQYF.

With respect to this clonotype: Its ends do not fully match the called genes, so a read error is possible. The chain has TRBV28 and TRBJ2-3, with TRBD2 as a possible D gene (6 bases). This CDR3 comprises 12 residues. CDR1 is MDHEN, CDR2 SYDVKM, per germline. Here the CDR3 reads CASSLWRGTHYF. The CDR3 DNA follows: TGTGCCAGCAGTCTCTGGAGGGGTACGCACTATTTT.

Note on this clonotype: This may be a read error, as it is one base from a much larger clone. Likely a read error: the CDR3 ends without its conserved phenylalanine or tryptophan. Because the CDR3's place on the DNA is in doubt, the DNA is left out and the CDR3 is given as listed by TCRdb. The CDR3 is CAISGGFYNELFS. The V call is TRBV10-3, the J call TRBJ2-1. The CDR3 is 13 residues long, ends included. Germline V CDR1 and CDR2: ENHRY, SYGVKD.

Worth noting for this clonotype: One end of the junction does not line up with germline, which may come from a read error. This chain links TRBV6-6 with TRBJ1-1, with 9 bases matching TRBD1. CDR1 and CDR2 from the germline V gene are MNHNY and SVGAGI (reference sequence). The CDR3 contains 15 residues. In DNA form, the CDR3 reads TGTGCGAGCGCCGAAGTGGGACAGGGATTTCCTGAGGCTTTCTTT. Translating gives CASAEVGQGFPEAFF.

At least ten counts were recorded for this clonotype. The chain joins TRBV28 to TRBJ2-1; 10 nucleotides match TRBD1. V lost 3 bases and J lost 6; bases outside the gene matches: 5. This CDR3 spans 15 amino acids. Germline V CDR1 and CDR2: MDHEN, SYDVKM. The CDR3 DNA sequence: TGTGCCAGCAGTTTTGGGACAGGGGATAGCAATGAGCAGTTCTTC. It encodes CASSFGTGDSNEQFF.

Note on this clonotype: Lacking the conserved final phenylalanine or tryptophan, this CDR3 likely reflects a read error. The CDR3 protein is CVSSPWASGSYEQYL. CDR3 in DNA: TGTGTCAGCAGCCCCTGGGCTAGCGGTTCCTACGAGCAGTACCTC. V gene TRBV11-2 combines with J gene TRBJ2-7; 7 bases match TRBD2. The CDR3 contains 15 residues. CDR1 and CDR2 from the germline V gene are SGHAT and FQNNGV.

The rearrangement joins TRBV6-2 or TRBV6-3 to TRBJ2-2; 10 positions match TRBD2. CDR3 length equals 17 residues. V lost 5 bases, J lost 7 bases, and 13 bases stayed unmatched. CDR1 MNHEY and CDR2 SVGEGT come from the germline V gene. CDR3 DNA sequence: TGTGCCAGCAGTACGGGGACTAGCGTGGTGAAAAGCGGGGAGCTGTTTTTT. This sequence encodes CASSTGTSVVKSGELFF.

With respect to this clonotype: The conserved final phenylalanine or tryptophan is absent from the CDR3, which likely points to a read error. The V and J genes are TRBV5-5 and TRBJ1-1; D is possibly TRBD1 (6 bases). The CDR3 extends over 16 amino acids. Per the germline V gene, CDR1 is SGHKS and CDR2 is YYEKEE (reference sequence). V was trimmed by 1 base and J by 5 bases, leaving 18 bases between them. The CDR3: CASSLIQGLGRTEAFL. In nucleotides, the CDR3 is TGTGCCAGCAGCTTGATACAGGGACTAGGGAGAACTGAAGCTTTCCTT.